Below, 20 T cell receptor beta chains from the same sample are listed, as sequenced in a study of cytomegalovirus exposure and HLA in healthy donors. Use of 60 Vbeta and 13 Jbeta primers characterized the PCR. Some clones are missing from TCRdb's copy, which holds only in-frame ones; the method was immunoSEQ multiplex PCR. The sample shows about 120,000 clones, over 80% of them seen only once. Sequenced material: PBMCs. The receptors stem from a man aged 50-59 years in good health and CMV-seronegative.

The chain links TRBV4-3 to TRBJ1-2; maybe TRBD1 (5 bases). Deletions cut 0 bases from V and 4 bases from J, with 15 bases between. This CDR3 is 16 amino acids long. CDR1 and CDR2 (germline): LGHNA, YSLEER. CDR3 DNA sequence: TGCGCCAGCAGCCAAGATCTCGGACAACCTACCTATGGCTACACCTTC. This codes for CASSQDLGQPTYGYTF.

This chain uses TRBV29-1 with TRBJ1-1, with 10 nucleotides matching TRBD1. The CDR3 loop spans 14 amino acids. Per germline, CDR1 SQVTM and CDR2 ANQGSEA. With 5 bases clipped from V and 5 bases from J, the junction kept 8 bases outside the gene matches. The DNA for the CDR3 is TGCAGCGTTCTAGGGACAGGGGATGGGACTGAAGCTTTCTTT. Amino acids: CSVLGTGDGTEAFF. The variable domain in full, with the rest retrieved from reference TRBV29-1 and TRBJ1-1, is SAVISQKPSRDICQRGTSLTIQCQVDSQVTMMFWYRQQPGQSLTLIATANQGSEATYESGFVIDKFPISRPNLTFSTLTVSNMSPEDSSIYLCSVLGTGDGTEAFFGQGTRLTVV.

This chain links TRBV11-2 with TRBJ2-7; 11 bases match TRBD2. V shed 6 bases and J 2 bases; nucleotides not matched to a gene: 6. This CDR3 comprises 15 residues. Germline assignment: CDR1 SGHAT and CDR2 FQNNGV. DNA for the CDR3: TGTGCCAGCAGTCGATTAGCGGGAGGGCCCTACGAGCAGTACTTC. It codes for CASSRLAGGPYEQYF. The entire variable domain, with the rest obtained from reference TRBV11-2 and TRBJ2-7, is as follows: EAGVAQSPRYKIIEKRQSVAFWCNPISGHATLYWYQQILGQGPKLLIQFQNNGVVDDSQLPKDRFSAERLKGVDSTLKIQPAKLEDSAVYLCASSRLAGGPYEQYFGPGTRLTVT.

The V call is TRBV4-3, the J call TRBJ2-5; D is undetermined. Between the trimmed V and J ends, which lost 0 bases and 5 bases, there was a span of 13 bases. The CDR3 covers 15 residues. The V gene's germline CDR1 is LGHNA and CDR2 YSLEER. The CDR3: CASSQESGHGETQYF. The CDR3 DNA reads as TGCGCCAGCAGCCAAGAGTCAGGTCATGGGGAGACCCAGTACTTC.

The chain has TRBV18 and TRBJ2-5, with a possible D match to TRBD1 (5 bases). Between the trimmed V and J ends, which lost 1 base and 6 bases, there was a span of 12 bases. The CDR3 spans 14 residues. Per germline, CDR1 KGHSH and CDR2 LQKENI. The DNA for the CDR3 is TGTGCCAGCTCACCACTCAGGGTTAATCAGACCCAGTACTTC. As protein: CASSPLRVNQTQYF.

This clone has just one count. An end of the junction does not agree with germline; a read error may underlie this. The chain joins TRBV7-9 to TRBJ1-1; maybe TRBD1 (5 bases). CDR1 and CDR2 from the germline V gene are SEHNR and FQNEAQ (reference sequence). The CDR3 consists of 13 residues. CDR3 nucleotide sequence: TGTTCCAGCGTCACCGGGGGATTAGGTGAAGCTTTCTTT. Its translation is CSSVTGGLGEAFF.

The chain couples TRBV4-3 to TRBJ2-5; 12 nucleotides line up with TRBD2. The CDR3 runs to 18 residues. With 0 bases clipped from V and 3 bases from J, the junction kept 8 bases outside the gene matches. The germline gives CDR1 LGHNA, CDR2 YSLEER. CDR3: CASSQDWLAGGREETQYF. The CDR3 bases are TGCGCCAGCAGCCAAGATTGGCTAGCGGGGGGGCGGGAAGAGACCCAGTACTTC.

The chain recombines TRBV28 with TRBJ1-5; possible D gene TRBD1, 5 bases. Germline assignment: CDR1 MDHEN and CDR2 SYDVKM. The CDR3 runs to 17 residues. Between the trimmed V and J ends, which lost 5 bases and 2 bases, there was a span of 19 bases. CDR3 nucleotides: TGTGCCAGCAGTGGCGTCGCGGGGGGGTTTGGCAATCAGCCCCAGCATTTT. This sequence encodes CASSGVAGGFGNQPQHF.

The chain has TRBV4-3 and TRBJ1-5; 9 bases line up with TRBD1. Germline assignment: CDR1 LGHNA and CDR2 YSLEER. V shed 4 bases and J 4 bases; nucleotides not matched to a gene: 8. The CDR3 length is 16 residues. The CDR3 DNA reads as TGCGCCAGCAGCCCCCTCCGGGACAGGGAAAATCAGCCCCAGCATTTT. This codes for CASSPLRDRENQPQHF.

The chain has TRBV7-2 and TRBJ2-2; D is possibly TRBD2 (6 bases). The CDR3 consists of 14 residues. V lost 5 bases and J lost 2, with 9 bases in between. The V gene's germline CDR1 is SGHTA and CDR2 FQGNSA. CDR3 nucleotide sequence: TGTGCCAGCAGCCGGGACTCTAACACCGGGGAGCTGTTTTTT. As protein: CASSRDSNTGELFF.

CDR3 sequence: CASRPNVVPEQFF. The CDR3 coding sequence is TGTGCCAGCAGACCTAATGTAGTCCCCGAGCAGTTCTTC. This rearrangement joins TRBV7-2 to TRBJ2-1; no clear D. This CDR3 contains 13 residues. The V end lost 6 bases, the J end lost 10 bases, and 16 bases lay between the germline ends. CDR1 SGHTA and CDR2 FQGNSA come from the germline V gene.

The rearrangement links TRBV29-1 to TRBJ2-5; a possible D gene is TRBD2 (6 bases). Germline values: CDR1 SQVTM, CDR2 ANQGSEA. The CDR3 has 13 residues. The V and J ends lost 3 bases and 4 bases respectively, with 12 bases between them. CDR3 nucleotides: TGCAGCGTTGAGAGTGGGGGAGGAGAGACCCAGTACTTC. The encoded protein is CSVESGGGETQYF.

This clone occurred a few times. The chain employs TRBV5-1 and TRBJ2-2; 10 bases line up with TRBD2. This CDR3 is 16 amino acids long. The germline CDR1 and CDR2 sequences are SGHRS and YFSETQ. V shed 4 bases and J 1 base; nucleotides not matched to a gene: 4. CDR3 in DNA: TGCGCCAGCAGCGTTCGGACTAGCGGGAACACCGGGGAGCTGTTTTTT. The encoded protein is CASSVRTSGNTGELFF. Together with reference TRBV5-1 and TRBJ2-2, the CDR3 gives the full variable domain: KAGVTQTPRYLIKTRGQQVTLSCSPISGHRSVSWYQQTPGQGLQFLFEYFSETQRNKGNFPGRFSGRQFSNSRSEMNVSTLELGDSALYLCASSVRTSGNTGELFFGEGSRLTVL.

The J gene is TRBJ1-5, the V gene TRBV28; D might be TRBD1 (6 bases). Germline CDR1 is MDHEN and CDR2 is SYDVKM. The CDR3 has 14 residues. Trimming cost V 2 bases and J 3 bases, with 8 bases left between them. The CDR3 DNA sequence: TGTGCCAGCAGTTTACAGGGGACCAATCAGCCCCAGCATTTT. Encoded protein: CASSLQGTNQPQHF.

The chain recombines TRBV7-2 with TRBJ1-5, with TRBD1 matching 10 bases. With 5 bases clipped from V and 5 bases from J, the junction kept 3 bases outside the gene matches. CDR3 length: 14 amino acids. Germline CDR1 SGHTA, CDR2 FQGNSA. CDR3: CASSLTGGDQPQHF. In DNA, the CDR3 is TGTGCCAGCAGCCTGACAGGGGGCGATCAGCCCCAGCATTTT.

The V call is TRBV10-3, the J call TRBJ2-3, with TRBD2 identical over 8 bases. The CDR3 has 14 amino acids. Unmatched junction bases numbered 2, after V lost 2 bases and J lost 4 bases. Looked up from germline, CDR1 is ENHRY and CDR2 is SYGVKD. In DNA, the CDR3 is TGTGCCATCAGTGAGGGGCGGGGGGCAGATACGCAGTATTTT. Its protein product is CAISEGRGADTQYF.

This clone was observed a handful of times. The rearrangement links TRBV5-4 to TRBJ2-3; D is possibly TRBD2 (5 bases). CDR3 size: 14 residues. Germline V gene lookup returns CDR1 SGHNT and CDR2 YYREEE (reference sequence). The V end was cut by 5 bases, the J end by 0 bases, with 10 bases between. The CDR3 DNA is TGTGCCAGCAGAGAGCGGAGTAGCACAGATACGCAGTATTTT. Translated, it gives CASRERSSTDTQYF.

This sequence joins TRBV7-6 and TRBJ2-5; 10 nucleotides line up with TRBD1. CDR3 length: 15 residues. V dropped 6 bases and J dropped 1; count of bases not matched to a gene: 5. Germline values: CDR1 SGHVS, CDR2 FNYEAQ. CDR3 DNA sequence: TGTGCCAGCAGGCCTTGGACAGGGGGCCAAGAGACCCAGTACTTC. Its protein is CASRPWTGGQETQYF.

The V and J genes are TRBV6-1 and TRBJ2-5; D is ambiguous. In germline, CDR1 is MNHNS, CDR2 SASEGT. V was cut by 2 bases and J by 5 bases, with 24 bases left in between. The CDR3 covers 18 residues. The CDR3 nucleotides read TGTGCCAGCAGTGAAACGTACGGTGGTCTTAACTCGCGGGAGACCCAGTACTTC. The encoded protein is CASSETYGGLNSRETQYF.

This sequence joins TRBV6-5 and TRBJ1-2; D call uncertain. The V gene's germline CDR1 is MNHEY and CDR2 SVGAGI. This CDR3 is built from 16 residues. Trimming shortened V by 0 bases and J by 2 bases, and 13 bases separated the two germline ends. The CDR3 sequence is CASSYSMILGNYGYTF. The CDR3 nucleotides are TGTGCCAGCAGTTACTCGATGATCCTCGGGAACTATGGCTACACCTTC.